Sequencing of this T cell receptor (beta chain) was carried out in a study of blood T cell repertoires in COVID-19. Study-level background: The study drew acute and convalescent COVID-19 samples from the United States, Italy and Spain. T cells, B-cell-depleted T cells, or PBMCs supplied cDNA or gDNA.

This CDR3 region has 16 residues. CDR1 and CDR2 (germline): SGHDN, FVKESK. V shed 1 base, J shed 2 bases, and the junction held 7 bases outside the gene matches. In the authors' methods: Scientists estimated how many nucleated cells there were by amplifying reference gene primers. Generated by immunoSEQ multiplex PCR, the TCRdb table keeps only in-frame clones and is missing some. V and J calls and clone size are given by that table; D and trimming were obtained from the DNA. Altogether about 150,000 clones are present, 70% to 85% being singletons, with the ten largest covering almost 10%. The genes are TRBV14 and TRBJ2-7; 8 bases are shared with TRBD1. Sequenced material: peripheral blood. The sequence was collected from a woman aged 45-60 years with acute or convalescent COVID-19. CDR3 in DNA: TGTGCCAGCAGCCAAGGGGCAGGGGGCTCAACCTACGAGCAGTACTTC. Its translation is CASSQGAGGSTYEQYF.